One and the same sample provided the 9 T cell receptor beta chains below, sequenced in a study of blood T cell repertoires in COVID-19. Generated by immunoSEQ multiplex PCR, the TCRdb table keeps only in-frame clones and is missing some. In the table there are 80,000 to 100,000 clones, 70% to 85% of which are singletons. The sequenced sample consisted of peripheral blood. These TCRs come from a man between 65 and 85 years old with active or convalescent COVID-19.

The chain links TRBV10-3 to TRBJ1-6; D remains unclear. The CDR3 extends over 15 amino acids. Per the germline V gene, CDR1 is ENHRY and CDR2 is SYGVKD. Trimming pared 0 bases from V and 11 bases from J, leaving 14 bases between. The CDR3 nucleotides read TGTGCCATCAGTGAGTCTACTCTCTCCCATCCACCCCTCCACTTT. Translation gives CAISESTLSHPPLHF.

This chain uses TRBV6-5 with TRBJ2-2, with TRBD1 as a possible D gene (6 bases). V was cut by 6 bases and J by 8 bases, with 16 bases left in between. Germline CDR1 MNHEY, CDR2 SVGAGI. This CDR3 has 14 amino acids. CDR3 in amino acids: CASSLNRVDGELFF. CDR3 nucleotide sequence: TGTGCCAGCAGCCTCAACAGGGTTGATGGGGAGCTGTTTTTT.

The chain combines TRBV7-9 with TRBJ2-7; D is unclear. The CDR3 is 12 amino acids. V lost 5 bases and J 3 bases, leaving 8 bases between the germline ends. Germline values: CDR1 SEHNR, CDR2 FQNEAQ (reference sequence). The CDR3 DNA follows: TGTGCCAGCAGCATCACAGACTACGAGCAGTACTTC. The encoded protein is CASSITDYEQYF.

The chain is built from TRBV15 and TRBJ2-1; 12 nucleotides line up with TRBD2. This CDR3 is 16 amino acids long. The J segment lost 9 bases and the V segment lost 2 bases, leaving 8 bases of the junction unmatched. Germline loops: CDR1 LNHNV, CDR2 YYDKDF (reference sequence). This chain's CDR3 is CATSRSGLAGHSEQFF. The CDR3 DNA is TGTGCCACCAGCAGATCCGGACTAGCGGGGCACTCTGAGCAGTTCTTC.

The V and J genes are TRBV7-9 and TRBJ2-1; TRBD2 matches 11 bases. With V trimmed by 6 bases and J by 8 bases, 9 bases remained unmatched. This CDR3 has 15 amino acids. The V gene's germline CDR1 is SEHNR and CDR2 FQNEAQ (reference sequence). CDR3 in DNA: TGTGCCAGCAGAGATAGCGGGGGGGCCGGTGATGAGCAGTTCTTC. Protein product: CASRDSGGAGDEQFF.

The chain recombines TRBV18 with TRBJ1-2, with 7 bases lining up with TRBD1. The germline gives CDR1 KGHSH, CDR2 LQKENI. The CDR3 runs 13 residues. With V trimmed by 4 bases and J by 8 bases, 7 bases remained unmatched. CDR3 nucleotides: TGTGCCAGCTCACAACGACAGGGTTTCGGCTACACCTTC. Amino acids: CASSQRQGFGYTF.

The chain is built from TRBV19 and TRBJ2-2; 13 bases fit TRBD2. After removal of 0 bases from V and 4 bases from J, the junction contained 8 bases not matched to a gene. There are 19 residues in the CDR3. Germline V gene sequence: CDR1 LNHDA, CDR2 SQIVND (reference sequence). As DNA, the CDR3 is TGTGCCAGTAGTATAGATAAACTAGCGGGGGGGCCGCGCACCGGGGAGCTGTTTTTT. It yields the protein CASSIDKLAGGPRTGELFF.

The rearrangement links TRBV5-1 to TRBJ2-2; TRBD1 agrees at 11 bases. The V gene's germline CDR1 is SGHRS and CDR2 YFSETQ. The V gene end was trimmed by 3 bases and the J gene end by 8 bases; junction bases not matched to a gene: 9. This CDR3 spans 16 amino acids. CDR3 coding DNA: TGCGCCAGCAGCTCTCGAAGGACAGGGGGCACAGGGGAGCTGTTTTTT. It codes for CASSSRRTGGTGELFF.

The rearrangement joins TRBV5-1 to TRBJ1-4; TRBD1 is a possible D gene (6 bases). Looked up from germline, CDR1 is SGHRS and CDR2 is YFSETQ. This CDR3 has 13 residues. V was shortened by 4 bases and J by 8 bases, with 12 bases between the two germline ends. The CDR3 loop is CASSPQGREKLFF. As DNA, the CDR3 is TGCGCCAGCAGCCCACAGGGTCGAGAAAAACTGTTTTTT.